This record looks at one T cell receptor (beta chain) sequence and its context. J lost 0 bases, V lost 3 bases, and 4 bases had no gene match. The CDR3 runs to 15 residues. In germline, CDR1 is SGDLS, CDR2 YYNGEE. These data originate in a study of T cell changes during pregnancy in multiple sclerosis. Here immunoSEQ multiplex PCR was the method, and the copy in TCRdb shows in-frame clones only, minus some. The sample gives about 55,000 clones, around 94% of which show up once; about 3.2% is in the top ten. The rearrangement joins TRBV9 to TRBJ1-2; 8 bases are shared with TRBD1. The clonotype was recovered from a female donor with multiple sclerosis, enrolled in a pregnancy study. Specimen: CD8+ T cells from peripheral blood mononuclear cells, collected in the third trimester of pregnancy. The CDR3: CASSEDRGPNYGYTF. The CDR3 nucleotides read TGTGCCAGCAGCGAAGACAGGGGCCCTAACTATGGCTACACCTTC.